One and the same sample provided the 21 T cell receptor beta chains below, sequenced in a study of T cell repertoires in cytomegalovirus infection. Antigen specificity for these receptors is unknown. TCRdb redid the calling of the reads with MiXCR, one entry per CDR3 protein. The data show under 95,000 distinct CDR3 sequences, 45% to 55% seen once. The sequenced sample was CD8+ T cells from cultured PBMCs, obtained from culture after CMV antigen stimulation. Receptor source: a human donor in good health (CMV status not recorded). Some clones in this sample may be carry-over from other donors' samples.

The CDR3 DNA reads as TGTGCCAGCAGCTTGGGGACAGCAACTAATGAAAAACTGTTTTTT. It encodes CASSLGTATNEKLFF. This chain links TRBV5-8 with TRBJ1-4; D might be TRBD1 (6 bases). Looked up from germline, CDR1 is SGHTS and CDR2 is YDEGEE. There are 15 residues in the CDR3. V lost 0 bases, J lost 0 bases, and 6 bases lay in between.

The chain joins TRBV20-1 to TRBJ2-1; 8 bases are a match to TRBD2. J gave up 1 base and V 2 bases, and 1 base lay outside the gene matches. CDR3 length equals 14 residues. Germline V gene data show CDR1 as DFQATT and CDR2 as SNEGSKA (reference sequence). CDR3 DNA sequence: TGCAGTGCTAGACCGGGGGGGTCCTACAATGAGCAGTTCTTC. It is translated as CSARPGGSYNEQFF.

This sequence joins TRBV2 and TRBJ2-7; D is unclear. This CDR3 is built from 11 residues. Germline CDR1 SNHLY, CDR2 FYNNEI. Trimming removed 8 bases from V and 2 bases from J, with 7 bases in between. As DNA, the CDR3 is TGTGCCAGCGGGTCTACCTACGAGCAGTACTTC. Translation: CASGSTYEQYF.

The CDR3 here is CASSENRNTEAFF. CDR3 bases: TGCGCCAGCAGTGAGAACAGGAACACTGAAGCTTTCTTT. The rearrangement links TRBV10-2 to TRBJ1-1; D unclear. The V and J ends lost 2 bases and 1 base respectively, with 5 bases between them. This CDR3 contains 13 residues. Germline V gives CDR1 WSHSY, CDR2 SAAADI.

The V call is TRBV7-3, the J call TRBJ2-1, with D possibly TRBD2 on 6 matching bases. CDR1 and CDR2 (germline): SGHTA, FQGTGA. The CDR3 totals 15 residues. The V end lost 4 bases, the J end lost 4 bases, and 14 bases lay between the germline ends. Here the CDR3 reads CASSYFGGAYNEQFF. For the CDR3, the DNA is TGTGCCAGCAGCTATTTTGGAGGGGCATACAATGAGCAGTTCTTC.

The V gene is TRBV7-6, the J gene TRBJ1-6; 7 bases map to TRBD1. V was pared by 0 bases and J by 7 bases, with 3 bases of the junction left unmatched. Per the germline V gene, CDR1 is SGHVS and CDR2 is FNYEAQ. This CDR3 spans 15 amino acids. The CDR3 region is CASSLARDSNSPLHF. The CDR3 DNA follows: TGTGCCAGCAGCTTAGCGCGGGACAGCAATTCACCCCTCCACTTT.

The chain carries TRBV6-1 and TRBJ2-1, with 9 nucleotides matching TRBD1. The ends lost 5 bases at V and 5 bases at J; junction bases unmatched: 13. The CDR3 has 17 amino acids. Germline V gene sequence: CDR1 MNHNS, CDR2 SASEGT. As DNA, the CDR3 is TGTGCCAGCAGTTTTTTCCCGGGACAGGGAACGAACAATGAGCAGTTCTTC. Its protein product is CASSFFPGQGTNNEQFF.

The rearrangement links TRBV5-8 to TRBJ2-3; D gene unclear. The germline V and J ends were trimmed by 4 bases and 3 bases, with 9 bases remaining between them. The CDR3 contains 13 residues. Germline V lookup: CDR1 SGHTS, CDR2 YDEGEE. The CDR3 DNA sequence: TGTGCCAGCAGCCGCCCCGGGACAGATACGCAGTATTTT. Amino acids: CASSRPGTDTQYF.

This chain joins TRBV29-1 and TRBJ1-2; 8 nucleotides agree with TRBD1. Germline-derived CDR1 and CDR2 are SQVTM and ANQGSEA. This CDR3 spans 15 amino acids. Losses at the gene ends were 1 base for V and 8 bases for J; bases not matched to a gene: 12. CDR3 amino acids: CSVEADRGQSSGYTF. The DNA for the CDR3 is TGCAGCGTTGAAGCCGACAGGGGACAATCTTCAGGCTACACCTTC. Variable domain in full (rest from reference TRBV29-1 and TRBJ1-2): SAVISQKPSRDICQRGTSLTIQCQVDSQVTMMFWYRQQPGQSLTLIATANQGSEATYESGFVIDKFPISRPNLTFSTLTVSNMSPEDSSIYLCSVEADRGQSSGYTFGSGTRLTVV.

J is TRBJ2-7 and V is TRBV7-8; TRBD1 might be the D (5 bases). Looked up from germline, CDR1 is SGHVS and CDR2 is FQNEAQ. Trimming removed 5 bases at V and 6 bases at J, with 11 bases between. The CDR3 is 12 residues long. This CDR3 reads CASSPGQSEQYF. The CDR3, as DNA: TGTGCCAGCAGCCCAGGACAATCCGAGCAGTACTTC.

V gene TRBV20-1 combines with J gene TRBJ1-1, with D maybe TRBD1 (5 bases). The V gene lost 3 bases and the J gene lost 5 bases, with 13 bases spanning the gap. This CDR3 comprises 13 residues. Germline V gives CDR1 DFQATT, CDR2 SNEGSKA (reference sequence). The CDR3 protein is CSARTAGGTEAFF. CDR3 DNA sequence: TGCAGTGCTAGGACAGCCGGGGGGACTGAAGCTTTCTTT.

V gene TRBV7-3 combines with J gene TRBJ2-5, with 9 nucleotides matching TRBD1. The J segment lost 4 bases and the V segment lost 4 bases, leaving 10 bases of the junction unmatched. CDR3 length equals 16 residues. Germline loops: CDR1 SGHTA, CDR2 FQGTGA. Here the CDR3 reads CASSSTGGGRAETQYF. CDR3 sequence (DNA): TGTGCCAGCAGCTCCACAGGGGGCGGAAGGGCAGAGACCCAGTACTTC. The whole variable domain, remainder taken from reference TRBV7-3 and TRBJ2-5, is GAGVSQTPSNKVTEKGKYVELRCDPISGHTALYWYRQSLGQGPEFLIYFQGTGAADDSGLPNDRFFAVRPEGSVSTLKIQRTERGDSAVYLCASSSTGGGRAETQYFGPGTRLLVL.

Many counts were recorded for this clonotype. The CDR3 protein is CASKGARQGMNTEAFF. Here the CDR3 DNA reads TGTGCCAGCAAAGGGGCCCGACAGGGGATGAACACTGAAGCTTTCTTT. The J gene is TRBJ1-1, the V gene TRBV7-9, with 8 bases identical to TRBD1. After removal of 7 bases from V and 0 bases from J, the junction contained 10 bases not matched to a gene. The germline CDR1 and CDR2 sequences are SEHNR and FQNEAQ (reference sequence). The CDR3 extends over 16 amino acids.

This clonotype was counted once. This chain joins TRBV14 and TRBJ2-2; 8 bases align to TRBD1. The CDR3 consists of 14 residues. The junction had 1 base not matched to a gene; V was cut back by 2 bases and J by 5 bases. Per germline, CDR1 SGHDN and CDR2 FVKESK. The CDR3 bases are TGTGCCAGCAGCCAAAGACAGGGGACCGGGGAGCTGTTTTTT. Amino acid sequence: CASSQRQGTGELFF.

The chain carries TRBV9 and TRBJ2-1; 14 bases fit TRBD2. Germline lookup yields CDR1 SGDLS and CDR2 YYNGEE. After removal of 3 bases from V and 8 bases from J, the junction contained 10 bases not matched to a gene. The length of the CDR3 is 17 residues. The CDR3 is CASSATLTSGRGYEQFF. CDR3 coding DNA: TGTGCCAGCAGCGCGACGTTGACTAGCGGGAGGGGGTATGAGCAGTTCTTC.

The V call is TRBV7-9, the J call TRBJ1-5, with TRBD1 matching 8 bases. V dropped 5 bases and J dropped 1; count of bases not matched to a gene: 13. CDR3 length equals 18 residues. The germline V gene has CDR1 SEHNR and CDR2 FQNEAQ (reference sequence). The CDR3 DNA reads as TGTGCCAGCAGCACCTTAGAGGCGGGGGACAGGAGCAATCAGCCCCAGCATTTT. Its protein is CASSTLEAGDRSNQPQHF.

This clonotype was counted ten times or more. The J gene is TRBJ2-7, the V gene TRBV28; D is unresolved. Germline CDR1 and CDR2: MDHEN and SYDVKM. The CDR3 contains 14 residues. V shed 7 bases and J shed 3 bases, with 16 bases lying between them. CDR3 coding DNA: TGTGCCAGCACCTCCACCCACCTAGACTACGAGCAGTACTTC. It is translated as CASTSTHLDYEQYF. Looking up the rest from reference TRBV28 and TRBJ2-7 gives the full variable domain: DVKVTQSSRYLVKRTGEKVFLECVQDMDHENMFWYRQDPGLGLRLIYFSYDVKMKEKGDIPEGYSVSREKKERFSLILESASTNQTSMYLCASTSTHLDYEQYFGPGTRLTVT.

The sample holds one count of this clonotype. The J gene is TRBJ2-1, the V gene TRBV9; D possibly corresponds to TRBD1 (5 bases). Trimming pared 0 bases from V and 4 bases from J, leaving 17 bases between. The germline V gene encodes CDR1 SGDLS and CDR2 YYNGEE. The CDR3 is 17 amino acids. CDR3 in DNA: TGTGCCAGCAGCGTAGAAGAGAGACAGAACCGATACAATGAGCAGTTCTTC. Translating it yields CASSVEERQNRYNEQFF.

This clonotype was observed at least ten times. The chain couples TRBV7-2 to TRBJ2-7, with D uncertain. Trimming pared 4 bases from V and 5 bases from J, leaving 15 bases between. Germline assignment: CDR1 SGHTA and CDR2 FQGNSA. The CDR3 has 14 amino acids. The CDR3 bases are TGTGCCAGCAGCTGGAAACCCCCTGGCGACGAGCAGTACTTC. Amino acid sequence: CASSWKPPGDEQYF.

The chain is built from TRBV6-4 and TRBJ1-1, with D maybe TRBD1 (5 bases). This CDR3 spans 14 amino acids. Trimming left V 3 bases short and J 4 bases short, with 12 bases between. Germline V gene sequence: CDR1 MRHNA, CDR2 SNTAGT. CDR3 DNA sequence: TGTGCCAGCAGTGAACTAGCCGGGGGCACTGAAGCTTTCTTT. It encodes CASSELAGGTEAFF.

In its sample, this clonotype was seen a few times. The chain links TRBV27 to TRBJ2-7, with TRBD2 matching 8 bases. The CDR3 runs 15 residues. Germline assignment: CDR1 MNHEY and CDR2 SMNVEV (reference sequence). V dropped 5 bases and J dropped 2; count of bases not matched to a gene: 8. The DNA for the CDR3 is TGTGCCAGCAGTCCCCTAGGGCGGGGGGCCTACGAGCAGTACTTC. Translation gives CASSPLGRGAYEQYF.